This T cell receptor beta chain was documented in a study of blood T cells in healthy people across ages. The study, taken as a whole, reports: Lack of knowledge of donor CMV status possibly confounded expanded clonotype changes. There was a strong correlation between TCR beta diversity and naive T cell percentage.

V dropped 4 bases and J dropped 2 bases, with 20 bases sitting between them. CDR1 is LNHNV and CDR2 is YYDKDF in the germline V gene (reference sequence). The CDR3 covers 17 residues. PCR was performed a second time for about 7 to 11 cycles using a sample-barcoded 5' primer and a J-beta primer mix. Each CDR3 protein is one row after TCRdb ran MiXCR on the 5' RACE reads. This sample has hundreds of thousands of distinct CDR3 sequences, with roughly three fifths found just once. Worth noting for this clonotype: Its antigen is undetermined.

Donors were healthy Caucasian individuals from Russia aged roughly 6 to 95. This chain uses TRBV15 with TRBJ2-5; perhaps D is TRBD1 or TRBD2 (5 bases each). Sample: blood. The receptor comes from a man between 40 and 49 years old in good health. CDR3 residues: CATSKEVGVSRQETQYF. CDR3 nucleotides: TGTGCCACCAGCAAAGAGGTGGGGGTATCGAGACAAGAGACCCAGTACTTC.